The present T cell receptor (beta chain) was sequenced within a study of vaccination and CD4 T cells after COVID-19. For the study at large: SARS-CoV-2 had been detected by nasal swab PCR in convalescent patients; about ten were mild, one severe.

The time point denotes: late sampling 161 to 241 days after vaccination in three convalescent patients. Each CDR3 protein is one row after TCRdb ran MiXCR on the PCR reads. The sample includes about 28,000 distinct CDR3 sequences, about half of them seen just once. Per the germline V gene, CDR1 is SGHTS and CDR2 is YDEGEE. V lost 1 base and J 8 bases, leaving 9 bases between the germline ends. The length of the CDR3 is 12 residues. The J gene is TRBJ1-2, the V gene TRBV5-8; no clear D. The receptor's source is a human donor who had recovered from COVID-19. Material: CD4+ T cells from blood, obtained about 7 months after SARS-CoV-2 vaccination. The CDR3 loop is CASSLTPRGYTF. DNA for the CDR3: TGTGCCAGCAGCTTGACTCCCCGAGGCTACACCTTC.